The 2 T cell receptor beta chains below all came from one sample that was sequenced in a study of CD8+CD57+ T cells in acquired aplastic anemia. According to the study, genomic DNA was the template for TCR beta VDJ and CDR3 profiling. One entry per CDR3 protein, called by TCRdb with MiXCR from the reads. The sample consists of around 200,000 distinct CDR3 sequences, approximately 60% of them appearing once. Sequencing was carried out using sorted CD4+, CD8+, or CD8+CD57+ T cells (not recorded which) from PBMCs. The origin of the receptors is a human donor in good health.

This clonotype was counted between two and nine times. The gene calls are TRBV30 and TRBJ1-1; D gene unclear. Trimming removed 3 bases from V and 11 bases from J, with 10 bases in between. Per germline, CDR1 GTSNPN and CDR2 SVGIG (reference sequence). The CDR3 is 10 amino acids. The CDR3 DNA reads as TGTGCCTGGAGCTCAACGGTTGCTTTCTTT. The encoded protein is CAWSSTVAFF.

The gene calls are TRBV20-1 and TRBJ2-5; D is unclear. Trimming stripped 0 bases from V and 3 bases from J, with 11 bases between. Germline V gene sequence: CDR1 DFQATT, CDR2 SNEGSKA (reference sequence). The length of the CDR3 is 14 residues. CDR3: CSARDPLLEETQYF. The DNA for the CDR3 is TGCAGTGCTAGAGATCCACTACTCGAAGAGACCCAGTACTTC.